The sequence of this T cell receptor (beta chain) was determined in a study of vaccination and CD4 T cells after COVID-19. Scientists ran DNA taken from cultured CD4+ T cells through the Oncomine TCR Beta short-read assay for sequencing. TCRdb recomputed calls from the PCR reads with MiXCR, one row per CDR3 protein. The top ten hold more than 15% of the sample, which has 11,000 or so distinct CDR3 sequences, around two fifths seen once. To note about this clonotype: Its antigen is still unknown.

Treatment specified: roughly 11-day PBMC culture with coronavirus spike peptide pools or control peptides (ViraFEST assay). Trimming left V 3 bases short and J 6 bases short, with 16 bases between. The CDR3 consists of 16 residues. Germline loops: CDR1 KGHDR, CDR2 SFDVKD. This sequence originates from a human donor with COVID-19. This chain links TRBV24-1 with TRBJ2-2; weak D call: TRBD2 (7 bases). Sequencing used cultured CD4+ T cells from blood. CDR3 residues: CATSDRGGAIPGELFF. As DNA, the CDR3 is TGTGCCACCAGTGATAGGGGGGGGGCTATCCCCGGGGAGCTGTTTTTT.